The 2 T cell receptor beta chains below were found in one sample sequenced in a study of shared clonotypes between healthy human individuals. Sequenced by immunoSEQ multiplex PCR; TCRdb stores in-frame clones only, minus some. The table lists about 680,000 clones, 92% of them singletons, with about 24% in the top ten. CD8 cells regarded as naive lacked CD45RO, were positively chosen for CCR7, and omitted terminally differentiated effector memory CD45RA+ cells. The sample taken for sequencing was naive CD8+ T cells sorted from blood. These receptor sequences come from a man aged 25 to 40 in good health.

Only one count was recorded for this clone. This chain's CDR3 is CASSLPGRHTGELFF. DNA of the CDR3: TGTGCCAGCAGTTTACCGGGACGGCACACCGGGGAGCTGTTTTTT. This sequence joins TRBV27 and TRBJ2-2, with D perhaps being TRBD1 or TRBD2 (5 bases each). The germline V gene encodes CDR1 MNHEY and CDR2 SMNVEV (reference sequence). The CDR3 is 15 residues long. V lost 2 bases and J 3 bases, leaving 10 bases between the germline ends.

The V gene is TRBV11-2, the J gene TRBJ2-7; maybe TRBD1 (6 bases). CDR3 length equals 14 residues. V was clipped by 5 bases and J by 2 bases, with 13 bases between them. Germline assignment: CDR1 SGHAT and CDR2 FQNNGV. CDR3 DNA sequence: TGTGCCAGCAGCAAGTGGGGGCAAACCTACGAGCAGTACTTC. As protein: CASSKWGQTYEQYF. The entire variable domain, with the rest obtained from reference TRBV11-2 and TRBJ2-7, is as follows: EAGVAQSPRYKIIEKRQSVAFWCNPISGHATLYWYQQILGQGPKLLIQFQNNGVVDDSQLPKDRFSAERLKGVDSTLKIQPAKLEDSAVYLCASSKWGQTYEQYFGPGTRLTVT.